A single sample gave rise to the 16 T cell receptor beta chains below, sequenced in a study of T cells after yellow fever vaccination. TCRdb re-derived calls from the 5' RACE reads in MiXCR, one entry per CDR3 protein. The repertoire consists of some 320,000 distinct CDR3 sequences, with approximately 4% occurring once and the leading ten covering roughly 19%. Sample: PBMCs, taken 15 days after the yellow fever booster vaccination. The receptors were sampled from a man aged 18 to 29 who received the YFV17D yellow fever vaccine.

There are a few counts of this clonotype. The chain employs TRBV5-1 and TRBJ2-3; a possible D gene is TRBD1 (6 bases). V was clipped by 4 bases and J by 2 bases, with 11 bases between them. CDR3 size: 14 residues. Germline lookup yields CDR1 SGHRS and CDR2 YFSETQ. The CDR3 loop is CASSRDKLTDTQYF. The CDR3 nucleotides read TGCGCCAGCAGCAGGGACAAGCTCACAGATACGCAGTATTTT.

The chain links TRBV27 to TRBJ1-1; no clear D. Trimming removed 5 bases at V and 4 bases at J, with 11 bases between. CDR3 length: 13 amino acids. The germline CDR1 and CDR2 sequences are MNHEY and SMNVEV (reference sequence). The CDR3 DNA sequence: TGTGCCAGCAGTCCCGGGGTAGCCACTGAAGCTTTCTTT. Amino acid sequence: CASSPGVATEAFF.

This clonotype showed up many times. As the CDR3 is not closed by the conserved phenylalanine or tryptophan, this likely results from a read error. The DNA is left out, because the CDR3 cannot be placed on it with certainty; the CDR3 is given as TCRdb lists it. V and J are TRBV5-1 and TRBJ2-3; the table's D call, TRBD2, has no DNA check behind it. CDR1 is SGHRS, CDR2 YFSETQ, per germline. From its first to its last residue, the CDR3 has 12 amino acids. CDR3 sequence reads: CASSLDGGLADI.

Many counts were recorded for this clonotype. The CDR3 reads CSARRADYGYTF. CDR3 nucleotide sequence: TGCAGTGCTAGGCGGGCCGACTATGGCTACACCTTC. The chain links TRBV20-1 to TRBJ1-2; D unresolved. CDR1 and CDR2 (germline): DFQATT, SNEGSKA (reference sequence). This CDR3 is 12 amino acids long. V lost 3 bases to trimming and J lost 3 bases, with 8 bases between them.

This clonotype was observed at least ten times. V gene TRBV4-1 combines with J gene TRBJ1-2; D call uncertain. Trimming took off 1 base at V and 0 bases at J, with 9 bases between the two ends. Germline V lookup: CDR1 MGHRA, CDR2 YSYEKL. This CDR3 contains 15 residues. CDR3 nucleotide sequence: TGCGCCAGCAGCCAAGGACGGACCACTAACTATGGCTACACCTTC. Amino acids: CASSQGRTTNYGYTF.

This clonotype has ten or more counts. V gene TRBV10-3 combines with J gene TRBJ2-5; a possible D gene is TRBD2 (6 bases). Trimming removed 9 bases from V and 2 bases from J, with 7 bases in between. The germline V gene has CDR1 ENHRY and CDR2 SYGVKD. The CDR3 consists of 11 residues. The DNA for the CDR3 is TGTGCCATAGGGACTCAAGAGACCCAGTACTTC. Protein: CAIGTQETQYF.

The rearrangement links TRBV4-3 to TRBJ1-4; tentative D call: TRBD1 (6 bases). The germline V gene encodes CDR1 LGHNA and CDR2 YSLEER. V lost 0 bases to trimming and J lost 2 bases, with 19 bases between them. The CDR3 runs 19 residues. The CDR3: CASSQDGSGDDGTNEKLFF. In DNA, the CDR3 is TGCGCCAGCAGCCAAGACGGGTCAGGGGACGATGGGACTAATGAAAAACTGTTTTTT.

V usage is TRBV12-3 or TRBV12-4 and J usage is TRBJ2-5; perhaps TRBD1 as D (6 bases). Trimming shortened V by 6 bases and J by 10 bases, and 15 bases separated the two germline ends. There are 12 residues in the CDR3. DNA of the CDR3: TGTGCCAGCAGCTCGGACAGAGTCTTCCAGTACTTC. As protein: CASSSDRVFQYF.

This clonotype has more than one count but fewer than ten. V is TRBV7-6 and J is TRBJ2-6, with D possibly called TRBD1 or TRBD2 (5 bases each). CDR3 length: 20 amino acids. The germline gives CDR1 SGHVS, CDR2 FNYEAQ. V lost 1 base and J 0 bases, leaving 19 bases between the germline ends. The CDR3 nucleotides read TGTGCCAGCAGCTTAGGAAGGGGACGGATTGTCCTCTCTGGGGCCAACGTCCTGACTTTC. Translating gives CASSLGRGRIVLSGANVLTF.

The sample holds many counts of this clonotype. The chain is built from TRBV7-3 and TRBJ1-2, with D maybe TRBD1 (5 bases). V lost 5 bases to trimming and J lost 2 bases, with 12 bases between them. Per germline, CDR1 SGHTA and CDR2 FQGTGA. The length of the CDR3 is 14 residues. The CDR3 sequence is CASSPYGGNYGYTF. In DNA, the CDR3 is TGTGCCAGCAGCCCCTATGGGGGGAACTATGGCTACACCTTC.

The chain links TRBV5-1 to TRBJ1-4; D is undetermined. The CDR3 spans 15 residues. The germline CDR1 and CDR2 sequences are SGHRS and YFSETQ. Between the trimmed V and J ends, which lost 4 bases and 3 bases, there was a span of 13 bases. The CDR3 DNA reads as TGCGCCAGCAGCCCCGGACCGTCGGCTAATGAAAAACTGTTTTTT. Its translation: CASSPGPSANEKLFF.

The sample holds many counts of this clonotype. The chain has TRBV5-1 and TRBJ2-7; 9 positions match TRBD1. The germline CDR1 and CDR2 sequences are SGHRS and YFSETQ. With 3 bases clipped from V and 6 bases from J, the junction kept 1 base outside the gene matches. CDR3 length equals 12 residues. This chain's CDR3 is CASSSTGGEQYF. CDR3 nucleotides: TGCGCCAGCAGCTCGACAGGGGGCGAGCAGTACTTC.

This clonotype has only a few counts. This sequence joins TRBV9 and TRBJ2-2; 7 bases align to TRBD2. The CDR3 covers 17 residues. V was clipped by 4 bases and J by 6 bases; unmatched bases: 15. Germline V gives CDR1 SGDLS, CDR2 YYNGEE. CDR3 bases: TGTGCCAGCAGCCGAAGCCTTCTTGGCGGGGGTGCCGGGGAGCTGTTTTTT. It codes for CASSRSLLGGGAGELFF.

This clonotype was picked up a small number of times. V gene TRBV11-3 combines with J gene TRBJ2-2; D not certain. The CDR3 loop spans 13 amino acids. V dropped 2 bases and J dropped 6 bases, with 7 bases sitting between them. CDR1 is SGHNT and CDR2 is YENEEA in the germline V gene. CDR3 bases: TGTGCCAGCAGCTTAAGGTCCGCCGGGGAGCTGTTTTTT. Protein product: CASSLRSAGELFF. The full variable domain, completed using reference TRBV11-3 and TRBJ2-2, is EAGVVQSPRYKIIEKKQPVAFWCNPISGHNTLYWYLQNLGQGPELLIRYENEEAVDDSQLPKDRFSAERLKGVDSTLKIQPAELGDSAVYLCASSLRSAGELFFGEGSRLTVL.

This clonotype appeared many times. This chain joins TRBV6-2 or TRBV6-3 and TRBJ1-5; no clear D. The CDR3 is made up of 14 amino acids. Germline V gene lookup returns CDR1 MNHEY and CDR2 SVGEGT. Deletions cut 3 bases from V and 3 bases from J, with 9 bases between. As DNA, the CDR3 is TGTGCCAGCAGTTATCAACAGACCAATCAGCCCCAGCATTTT. This translates into CASSYQQTNQPQHF.

This clonotype was seen ten or more times. The chain uses TRBV9 and TRBJ2-1; D tentatively fits TRBD1 or TRBD2 (5 bases each). Germline CDR1 is SGDLS and CDR2 is YYNGEE. V was shortened by 4 bases and J by 7 bases, with 18 bases between the two germline ends. This CDR3 is 15 amino acids long. The CDR3 loop reads CASSTSTGLGNEQFF. The CDR3 nucleotides read TGTGCCAGCAGCACCTCGACGGGGCTCGGGAATGAGCAGTTCTTC.